A single sample gave rise to the 18 T cell receptor beta chains below, sequenced in a study of shared T cell receptors in the human thymus. The table came from immunoSEQ multiplex PCR; TCRdb's copy has only in-frame clones and leaves some out. The sample records hundreds of thousands of clones, about 89% being singletons. This sample was also put to use in a study of human thymus T cells.

Sequencing was done on a sample of thymocytes. These receptor sequences come from a boy under two years old with a congenital heart defect.

With regard to this clone: One junction end does not reproduce the germline sequence, and a read error may be involved. This CDR3 is also generated by other DNA sequences in the sample. This sequence joins TRBV5-6 and TRBJ1-5; no definite D call. The CDR3 consists of 14 residues. Germline V gene lookup returns CDR1 SGHDT and CDR2 YYEEEE. CDR3 region: CASSLFRGVQPQHF. CDR3 sequence (DNA): TGTGCCAGCAGCTTGTTCCGGGGAGTACAGCCTCAGCATTTT.

The chain couples TRBV11-3 to TRBJ2-2; the match to TRBD2 covers 11 bases. V was clipped by 1 base and J by 2 bases; unmatched bases: 6. The CDR3 consists of 18 residues. Germline lookup yields CDR1 SGHNT and CDR2 YENEEA. CDR3 coding DNA: TGTGCCAGCAGCTTAGGTGGTAGCGGGGGGGCCAACACCGGGGAGCTGTTTTTT. This encodes CASSLGGSGGANTGELFF.

V gene TRBV29-1 combines with J gene TRBJ2-5; 8 positions match TRBD1. The trim removed 6 bases at V and 5 bases at J, leaving 8 bases unmatched. The CDR3 sequence is 13 residues long. Germline CDR1 is SQVTM and CDR2 is ANQGSEA. The CDR3 here is CSVRPGGAETQYF. CDR3 DNA: TGCAGCGTCCGACCAGGGGGCGCGGAGACCCAGTACTTC.

The rearrangement joins TRBV6-6 to TRBJ2-5, with TRBD2 matching 7 bases. CDR3 size: 14 residues. Germline lookup yields CDR1 MNHNY and CDR2 SVGAGI (reference sequence). J gave up 4 bases and V 7 bases, and 9 bases lay outside the gene matches. CDR3 DNA: TGTGCCAGCACGGGACTACCCTGGCGAGAGACCCAGTACTTC. Protein sequence: CASTGLPWRETQYF.

The V and J genes are TRBV27 and TRBJ1-6, with 7 bases identical to TRBD1. This CDR3 has 17 residues. CDR1 MNHEY and CDR2 SMNVEV come from the germline V gene (reference sequence). After removal of 10 bases from V and 7 bases from J, the junction contained 19 bases not matched to a gene. CDR3 nucleotides: TGTGCCACGCGGCGCAAAGAAGGGACAGCCCTGAATTCACCCCTCCACTTT. It encodes CATRRKEGTALNSPLHF.

The chain recombines TRBV30 with TRBJ2-1; maybe TRBD2 (5 bases). V was trimmed by 3 bases and J by 5 bases, leaving 17 bases between them. The CDR3 is 15 amino acids. From germline, CDR1 is GTSNPN and CDR2 SVGIG (reference sequence). The CDR3 loop is CAWRRKWSGHNEQFF. CDR3 bases: TGTGCCTGGAGGAGGAAGTGGAGCGGACACAATGAGCAGTTCTTC.

This rearrangement joins TRBV5-8 to TRBJ1-3; D possibly corresponds to TRBD1 (6 bases). The CDR3 length is 14 residues. Germline V gene sequence: CDR1 SGHTS, CDR2 YDEGEE. The V end was cut by 4 bases, the J end by 4 bases, with 12 bases between. The CDR3 is CASSTTGYGNTIYF. CDR3 coding DNA: TGTGCCAGCAGCACAACAGGGTACGGAAACACCATATATTTT. Looking up the rest from reference TRBV5-8 and TRBJ1-3 gives the full variable domain: EAGVTQSPTHLIKTRGQQATLRCSPISGHTSVYWYQQALGLGLQFLLWYDEGEERNRGNFPPRFSGRQFPNYSSELNVNALELEDSALYLCASSTTGYGNTIYFGEGSWLTVV.

The V and J genes are TRBV2 and TRBJ1-5; 7 nucleotides line up with TRBD1. The CDR3 length is 14 residues. The junction had 9 bases not matched to a gene; V was cut back by 6 bases and J by 7 bases. CDR1 and CDR2 (germline): SNHLY, FYNNEI. This CDR3 reads CASRATGLGQPQHF. The CDR3 coding sequence is TGTGCCAGCAGGGCGACAGGGTTGGGACAGCCCCAGCATTTT. The full variable domain, its missing parts supplied by reference TRBV2 and TRBJ1-5, is EPEVTQTPSHQVTQMGQEVILRCVPISNHLYFYWYRQILGQKVEFLVSFYNNEISEKSEIFDDQFSVERPDGSNFTLKIRSTKLEDSAMYFCASRATGLGQPQHFGDGTRLSIL.

This clone was seen once. CDR3 in amino acids: CASSGQKNSGANVLTF. The CDR3 nucleotides read TGCGCCAGCAGCGGACAGAAGAACTCTGGGGCCAACGTCCTGACTTTC. This chain joins TRBV4-1 and TRBJ2-6; D perhaps matches TRBD1 (6 bases). This CDR3 spans 16 amino acids. V was clipped by 5 bases and J by 0 bases, with 11 bases between them. The germline gives CDR1 MGHRA, CDR2 YSYEKL.

This chain uses TRBV5-6 with TRBJ1-5; no definite D call. This CDR3 is built from 14 residues. The germline V gene has CDR1 SGHDT and CDR2 YYEEEE. The germline V and J ends were trimmed by 0 bases and 6 bases, with 10 bases remaining between them. CDR3 nucleotide sequence: TGTGCCAGCAGCTTGGCGGGTGGCAGTCAGCCCCAGCATTTT. This gives the protein CASSLAGGSQPQHF. The full variable domain, in which reference TRBV5-6 and TRBJ1-5 provide the parts outside the CDR3, is DAGVTQSPTHLIKTRGQQVTLRCSPKSGHDTVSWYQQALGQGPQFIFQYYEEEERQRGNFPDRFSGHQFPNYSSELNVNALLLGDSALYLCASSLAGGSQPQHFGDGTRLSIL.

The CDR3 nucleotides read TGTGCCAGCAGCTTGGCCTCAGGGGGCGGAGACTGGTTCACTGAAGCTTTCTTT. Protein product: CASSLASGGGDWFTEAFF. The chain joins TRBV5-6 to TRBJ1-1; 8 nucleotides align to TRBD1. The CDR3 loop spans 18 amino acids. Germline V gives CDR1 SGHDT, CDR2 YYEEEE. With 0 bases clipped from V and 4 bases from J, the junction kept 14 bases outside the gene matches.

V usage is TRBV28 and J usage is TRBJ1-5; 7 bases match TRBD1. The germline gives CDR1 MDHEN, CDR2 SYDVKM. The CDR3 has 18 residues. V lost 3 bases and J lost 1; bases outside the gene matches: 12. CDR3 DNA: TGTGCCAGCAGTTTTTATGACAGGGCCCGTTACAGCAATCAGCCCCAGCATTTT. This encodes CASSFYDRARYSNQPQHF.

This rearrangement joins TRBV18 to TRBJ2-7; 9 bases are a match to TRBD1. With 6 bases clipped from V and 1 base from J, the junction kept 7 bases outside the gene matches. This CDR3 spans 15 amino acids. The germline gives CDR1 KGHSH, CDR2 LQKENI. CDR3 region: CASSLADRGSYEQYF. Written as DNA, the CDR3 is TGTGCCAGCTCCCTCGCAGACAGGGGGTCCTACGAGCAGTACTTC.

V usage is TRBV4-3 and J usage is TRBJ1-5; 8 nucleotides line up with TRBD1. The germline V gene has CDR1 LGHNA and CDR2 YSLEER. V dropped 3 bases and J dropped 5; count of bases not matched to a gene: 6. The CDR3 is 15 residues long. This chain's CDR3 is CASSHDRGRDQPQHF. The CDR3, as DNA: TGCGCCAGCAGCCACGACAGGGGACGGGATCAGCCCCAGCATTTT.

The rearrangement uses TRBV27 and TRBJ2-2, with D possibly matching TRBD2 (5 bases). This CDR3 spans 14 amino acids. V was cut by 5 bases and J by 6 bases, with 13 bases left in between. Germline values: CDR1 MNHEY, CDR2 SMNVEV (reference sequence). The CDR3 is CASSPTPSPGELFF. Written as DNA, the CDR3 is TGTGCCAGCAGTCCCACGCCTAGCCCCGGGGAGCTGTTTTTT.

In its sample, this clone was seen once. This chain's CDR3 is CASSLSHLGGRVYEQYF. CDR3 bases: TGTGCCAGCAGTTTATCCCATCTGGGCGGGAGGGTCTACGAGCAGTACTTC. The chain employs TRBV27 and TRBJ2-7, with 9 bases lining up with TRBD2. V lost 0 bases to trimming and J lost 3 bases; unmatched junction nucleotides: 9. The germline gives CDR1 MNHEY, CDR2 SMNVEV (reference sequence). CDR3 length: 17 amino acids.

This chain connects TRBV28 to TRBJ2-7; 7 bases fit TRBD2. V shed 4 bases and J 1 base; nucleotides not matched to a gene: 7. The CDR3 contains 15 residues. Germline CDR1 reads MDHEN; CDR2 reads SYDVKM. CDR3 DNA: TGTGCCAGCAGTTCCCAATACGGGAGGTCCTACGAGCAGTACTTC. Translating gives CASSSQYGRSYEQYF.

The chain uses TRBV28 and TRBJ2-1; 8 nucleotides match TRBD1. Germline V gives CDR1 MDHEN, CDR2 SYDVKM. CDR3 size: 17 residues. Trimming at V came to 0 bases and at J to 7 bases, leaving 11 bases not matched to a gene. This CDR3 is CASSLWGQERGRNEQFF. For the CDR3, the DNA is TGTGCCAGCAGTTTATGGGGACAGGAGAGGGGAAGGAATGAGCAGTTCTTC.